This T cell receptor beta chain was recorded in a study of breast tumors, draining lymph nodes, adjacent tissues. Breast cancer patients provided tissue from their axillary draining lymph nodes. The germline V gene encodes CDR1 MGHRA and CDR2 YSYEKL. V lost 4 bases to trimming and J lost 3 bases; unmatched junction nucleotides: 6. The CDR3 is 14 residues long. This clonotype appeared many times. What it binds is not known. TCRdb passed the multiplex PCR reads through MiXCR, listing each CDR3 protein once. This table holds fewer than 150,000 distinct CDR3 sequences, approximately 22% found once. Regarding the study as a whole: Compared with lymph nodes, tumors were less diverse; compared with nontumor tissue, more. The lymph node origin of tumor T cells was framed as consistent with a hypothesis, not demonstrated.

The specimen sequenced was axillary lymph node tissue. The chain is built from TRBV4-1 and TRBJ2-7, with 7 bases that match TRBD1. The receptor comes from a female donor with breast cancer. Some clones in this sample may be carry-over from other donors' samples. The CDR3, as DNA: TGCGCCAGCAGCCGAACCTGGGACAGCTACGAGCAGTACTTC. It yields the protein CASSRTWDSYEQYF.